The T cell receptor beta chain described here comes from a study of blood T cell repertoires in COVID-19. In the study's own analysis: Amplification of reference gene primers provided the estimated nucleated cell counts. The protocol was immunoSEQ multiplex PCR, while the TCRdb copy is restricted to in-frame clones and leaves out a portion. That table supplies the V and J calls and clone size; D and trimming were determined from the DNA. Altogether some 56,000 clones are present, over 75% being singletons, with the ten largest covering about 9.9%. Germline-derived CDR1 and CDR2 are SEHNR and FQNEAQ (reference sequence). The CDR3 sequence is 14 residues long. V was shortened by 5 bases and J by 8 bases, with 18 bases between the two germline ends.

Sequencing was carried out using peripheral blood. The receptor comes from an elderly man with COVID-19, enrolled during active disease. The chain joins TRBV7-9 to TRBJ1-2, with D perhaps TRBD1 (5 bases). CDR3 in DNA: TGTGCCAGCAGCCCGCTCAACAGGCCGTCCGGCTACACCTTC. Its translation: CASSPLNRPSGYTF.